The rows below give T cell receptor beta chains drawn from one sample of a study of preoperative IRX-2 immunotherapy in early breast cancer. Clones were sequenced by immunoSEQ multiplex PCR, and TCRdb holds only the in-frame ones, with some missing. This table holds around 25,000 clones, 75% found once. The material sequenced was lymph node tissue, taken after IRX-2 immunotherapy. These receptors were collected from a human donor with breast cancer. Each CDR3 is given without its conserved first and last residue. Not every row has a clone size; where given, it reads once, few, many or a size class.

v_call clone_size cdr3_aa
TRBV11-3 NA ASSLAAAGGPNEQF
TRBV14 NA ASSQVLEGANGYT
TRBV5-1 NA ASSLVTATNTGELF
TRBV29-1 NA SVGGYNGNTIY
TRBV6-8 NA AISPTGDNQPQH
TRBV7-1 few ASGAGTGPGEQY
TRBV7-6 few ASSRTGGSYGYT
TRBV19 NA ASRGQGDGHEQY
TRBV5-1 NA ASRSSGKGAGEQY
TRBV14 NA ASSQDLNYGYT
TRBV6-8 few ASTSAGLAGGEHGELF
TRBV11-3 NA ASSLEGSGLETQY
TRBV22-1 NA ASSFGGVINEKLF
TRBV5-1 NA ASSLGSEADNEQF
TRBV5-1 NA ASSLEEPSTDTQY
TRBV6-8 NA ASRPGLGNEQF
TRBV30 NA AWSGQVHTNQPQH
TRBV15 once ASIISGDPSYEQY
TRBV19 NA ASSEGLAGASNNEQF
TRBV30 NA AWSVRGQRETQY
TRBV6-8 NA ASSSPNRGTDTQY
TRBV6-8 NA ASSIPLRGGAPYLF
TRBV7-7 NA ASSPQGSGAYNEQF
TRBV6-7 NA ASSYSGIATEAF
TRBV18 NA ASSSIAGAGNEQF
TRBV19 NA ASRTSGIEQY
TRBV5-1 NA ASSPRTLSAGTDTQY
TRBV28 NA ASSLLREGQGAAGYT
TRBV9 NA ASSVGPGVTDTQY
TRBV5-1 NA ASSVLAASYNEQF
TRBV5-1 NA ASSLFREKGGEQF
TRBV18 NA ASSPTQGTDTQY
TRBV7-6 NA ASSQEWSGEETQY
TRBV28 NA ASTFTTEVGKLF
TRBV16 NA ASSQIWRPSSYNEQF
TRBV6-8 NA ASSSGLAGDPYEQY
TRBV7-1 NA ASSTWTGNTGELF
TRBV6-8 NA ATRVLAIQAEAF
TRBV6-8 NA ASSSDPNTGELF
TRBV28 NA ASNRAAYEQY
TRBV19 NA ASRSGQNSGNTIY
TRBV28 NA ASSPGTAWGETQY
TRBV19 NA ASSKSASGNTGELF
TRBV11-3 NA ASSFRAAVTDTGELF
TRBV11-3 NA ASSLGTTYNEQF
TRBV28 NA ASRQQGFYTGELF
TRBV5-1 NA ASSSIPGGSLLTDTQY